This TCR beta chain was recorded in a study of T cell responses to AZD1222 COVID-19 vaccine. Of note for this clone: Its antigen is undetermined.

Clones were sequenced by immunoSEQ multiplex PCR, and TCRdb holds only the in-frame ones, with some missing. The repertoire holds 120,000 or so clones, 85% to 90% seen once, with around 17% in the top ten. J gave up 6 bases and V 4 bases, and 15 bases lay outside the gene matches. CDR1 is SGHAT and CDR2 is FQNNGV in the germline V gene. CDR3 length equals 19 residues. Study-wide results and limits: Spike was spanned by vaccine-associated CD4 TCRs, which were dominant at 160-218 and 743-854. Most donors were white British and more were female, and clonal diversity was possibly underestimated.

The rearrangement links TRBV11-2 to TRBJ2-4; the match to TRBD2 covers 13 bases. The clonotype originates from an adult who received the AZD1222 COVID-19 vaccine. This specimen was peripheral blood, taken 28 days after the second AZD1222 dose. The DNA for the CDR3 is TGTGCCAGCAGCTCCCAATACAACCGGGGACTAGCGGGAACAAACATTCAGTACTTC. This codes for CASSSQYNRGLAGTNIQYF.